This T cell receptor (beta chain) was identified during a study of CXCR3-negative and CXCR3-positive naive CD8 T cells. Findings of the study overall: CXCR3-positive naive cells carried more hydrophobic TRB CDR3s than CXCR3-negative naive cells did. The study found comparably high diversity in both naive subsets and much lower diversity in memory CD8+ cells.

Per the germline V gene, CDR1 is LNHDA and CDR2 is SQIVND (reference sequence). The CDR3 length is 12 residues. The study sorted every CD8+ T cell subset in triplicate at approximately 300,000 cells each. Comments on this clonotype: Its specificity is not known.

UMI labels and 5' RACE were used to prepare the TRB cDNA libraries. With the 5' RACE reads reprocessed, TCRdb shows one record per CDR3 protein and no DNA. The sample table sets out roughly 110,000 distinct CDR3 sequences. This sequence joins TRBV19 and TRBJ2-7. Source material: naive CXCR3+ CD8+ T cells from blood. Subset noted: CD45RO-CCR7+CD27+CD95- naive CD8+ T cells expressing CXCR3 (TNR3+). The source is a human donor in good health. Some clones in this sample may be carry-over from other donors' samples. The CDR3 region is CASSGPDYEQYF.